What follows are 31 T cell receptor beta chains derived from one specimen sequenced in a study of prognosis after radiotherapy for stage I lung cancer. Genomic DNA was the source, and TCR beta CDR3 was amplified from it by two-round multiplex PCR. It was primers specific to each TRBV and TRBJ gene that first-round PCR used. MiXCR, run by TCRdb on the multiplex PCR reads, gives a single entry per CDR3 protein. The sample consists of about 59,000 distinct CDR3 sequences, about 25% of them appearing once. The starting material was PBMCs, obtained before or after stereotactic body radiation therapy (not recorded which). These receptors were obtained from a donor of 50 years or more with non-small cell lung cancer.

This clonotype was counted many times. V gene TRBV5-1 combines with J gene TRBJ1-1; the match to TRBD1 covers 7 bases. CDR1 and CDR2 (germline): SGHRS, YFSETQ. This CDR3 is 15 amino acids long. J was trimmed by 2 bases and V by 1 base; bases with no gene match: 5. The CDR3 DNA sequence: TGCGCCAGCAGCTTGCAGGGACAGATTAACACTGAAGCTTTCTTT. Protein sequence: CASSLQGQINTEAFF.

This clonotype was seen repeatedly, ten times or more. The V and J genes are TRBV6-1 and TRBJ2-2, with D perhaps matching TRBD1 or TRBD2 (7 bases each). V was shortened by 6 bases and J by 0 bases, with 14 bases between the two germline ends. Germline V gene data show CDR1 as MNHNS and CDR2 as SASEGT. The CDR3 extends over 16 amino acids. The CDR3 loop reads CASSRGGGPNTGELFF. The CDR3 bases are TGTGCCAGCAGCAGGGGGGGAGGCCCGAACACCGGGGAGCTGTTTTTT.

This clonotype was counted at least ten times. The chain recombines TRBV20-1 with TRBJ1-6; 8 nucleotides line up with TRBD1. The CDR3 sequence is 14 residues long. Germline CDR1 DFQATT, CDR2 SNEGSKA (reference sequence). V dropped 5 bases and J dropped 7; count of bases not matched to a gene: 7. CDR3 protein: CSARRTGKNSPLHF. CDR3 bases: TGCAGTGCTCGTCGGACAGGGAAGAATTCACCCCTCCACTTT.

Ten or more counts support this clonotype. The J gene is TRBJ2-7, the V gene TRBV9; no clear D. Germline V gives CDR1 SGDLS, CDR2 YYNGEE. V lost 0 bases to trimming and J lost 1 base, with 8 bases between them. CDR3 length: 14 residues. CDR3 region: CASSVDMFSYEQYF. The CDR3 bases are TGTGCCAGCAGCGTAGACATGTTTTCCTACGAGCAGTACTTC.

Details on this clonotype: This may be a read error: a much more frequent sequence differs by one nucleotide. The rearrangement links TRBV6-1 to TRBJ1-3; D not certain. The germline V gene has CDR1 MNHNS and CDR2 SASEGT. This CDR3 contains 17 residues. The CDR3 loop reads CASMAPGSVDGGNTTYF. In DNA, the CDR3 is TGTGCCAGTATGGCCCCGGGAAGTGTGGATGGTGGAAACACCACATATTTT.

As regards this clonotype: A much larger clone differs from this one at a single base, so this may be a read error. The CDR3 DNA follows: TGCAGCCTTGCCCGTACTGGGGCCAACGTCCTGACTTTC. Residues: CSLARTGANVLTF. V usage is TRBV29-1 and J usage is TRBJ2-6, with D uncertain. Trimming removed 8 bases from V and 2 bases from J, with 10 bases in between. This CDR3 spans 13 amino acids. Germline V gene data show CDR1 as SQVTM and CDR2 as ANQGSEA.

This clonotype was counted only a few times. The rearrangement links TRBV5-4 to TRBJ2-7; the match to TRBD1 covers 8 bases. Germline CDR1 and CDR2: SGHNT and YYREEE (reference sequence). This CDR3 contains 17 residues. The V and J ends lost 1 base and 2 bases, in that order; junction bases with no gene match: 11. The CDR3 loop is CASSLRVRTGITYEQYF. In DNA, the CDR3 is TGTGCCAGCAGCTTGAGAGTAAGGACAGGGATTACCTACGAGCAGTACTTC.

Notes on this clonotype: Germline and junction disagree at one end, which may indicate a read error. The chain recombines TRBV7-2 with TRBJ2-7; 7 bases map to TRBD1. Germline V gene sequence: CDR1 SGHTA, CDR2 FQGNSA. The CDR3 spans 14 residues. In DNA, the CDR3 is TGTGCCAGAAGCTTAGATAGGGGGCGGTACGAGCAGTACTTC. Its translation is CARSLDRGRYEQYF.

The sample holds many counts of this clonotype. The chain couples TRBV5-1 to TRBJ2-1; TRBD2 aligns across 8 bases. V lost 4 bases, J lost 5 bases, and 11 bases stayed unmatched. The V gene's germline CDR1 is SGHRS and CDR2 YFSETQ. The CDR3 loop spans 16 amino acids. CDR3 residues: CASSPAPGGLNNEQFF. As DNA, the CDR3 is TGCGCCAGCAGCCCTGCTCCGGGGGGGCTAAACAATGAGCAGTTCTTC.

The sample holds many counts of this clonotype. CDR3 nucleotides: TGTGCCAGCAGCAGACTAGCGGAGAACACCGGGGAGCTGTTTTTT. Translation: CASSRLAENTGELFF. The chain employs TRBV5-5 and TRBJ2-2; 9 bases fit TRBD2. The CDR3 covers 15 residues. CDR1 SGHKS and CDR2 YYEKEE come from the germline V gene (reference sequence). Trimming cost V 4 bases and J 1 base; bases outside gene matches: 2.

This clonotype was counted at least ten times. The chain combines TRBV6-5 with TRBJ2-7, with D maybe TRBD2 (6 bases). Germline V gene lookup returns CDR1 MNHEY and CDR2 SVGAGI. V was clipped by 4 bases and J by 5 bases, with 15 bases between them. This CDR3 has 14 amino acids. CDR3 sequence (DNA): TGTGCCAGCAGTTTCGGGCTAGCGAGGAACGAGCAGTACTTC. It yields the protein CASSFGLARNEQYF.

This clonotype was detected many times. This sequence joins TRBV7-9 and TRBJ1-1, with D hard to call. The CDR3 length is 11 residues. CDR1 SEHNR and CDR2 FQNEAQ come from the germline V gene (reference sequence). The V end lost 5 bases, the J end lost 7 bases, and 8 bases lay between the germline ends. This chain's CDR3 is CASSLRREAFF. DNA of the CDR3: TGTGCCAGCAGCCTGAGACGTGAAGCTTTCTTT.

This chain uses TRBV7-3 with TRBJ1-3; 7 bases are shared with TRBD1. Germline trimming cut 6 bases from V and 0 bases from J; bases unmatched to any gene: 5. The CDR3 length is 15 residues. CDR1 is SGHTA, CDR2 FQGTGA, per germline. CDR3 in DNA: TGTGCCAGCAGTTCCGGGACAGACTCTGGAAACACCATATATTTT. Translating gives CASSSGTDSGNTIYF.

Many counts were recorded for this clonotype. The genes are TRBV7-2 and TRBJ1-2, with a possible D match to TRBD1 (6 bases). The V end lost 3 bases, the J end lost 4 bases, and 15 bases lay between the germline ends. The CDR3 has 15 residues. Looked up from germline, CDR1 is SGHTA and CDR2 is FQGNSA. The CDR3 bases are TGTGCCAGCAGCTTGACAGGTGCCGCGACCTATGGCTACACCTTC. This sequence encodes CASSLTGAATYGYTF.

This clonotype has a count of ten or more. The chain joins TRBV4-3 to TRBJ2-1, with unresolved D. Germline V gene sequence: CDR1 LGHNA, CDR2 YSLEER. V was pared by 1 base and J by 0 bases, with 10 bases between. The CDR3 is 16 amino acids. CDR3 DNA: TGCGCCAGCAGCCAAGTTCCATCAAGCTCCTACAATGAGCAGTTCTTC. Residues: CASSQVPSSSYNEQFF.

Comments on this clonotype: One base away lies a much larger clone, so this may be a sequencing read error. Here the CDR3 omits its conserved ending phenylalanine or tryptophan, so a read error is the likely source. The limits of the CDR3 on the DNA are not certain, so only TCRdb's listed CDR3 is given. The chain recombines TRBV25-1 with TRBJ1-1; the D segment call TRBD1 is taken from the table without a DNA check. CDR1 is MGHDK, CDR2 SYGVNS, per germline. The CDR3 has 12 amino acids, counting both end residues. The CDR3: CASSSADRVTFL.

This clonotype was seen repeatedly, ten times or more. The rearrangement links TRBV20-1 to TRBJ2-6, with no clear D. The CDR3 length is 14 residues. Germline V CDR1 and CDR2: DFQATT, SNEGSKA (reference sequence). V was shortened by 4 bases and J by 2 bases, with 9 bases between the two germline ends. Here the CDR3 reads CSAKAAAGANVLTF. The CDR3 nucleotides are TGCAGTGCTAAGGCTGCTGCTGGGGCCAACGTCCTGACTTTC.

V is TRBV11-2 and J is TRBJ2-2; D not certain. V dropped 7 bases and J dropped 5 bases, with 17 bases sitting between them. Germline V lookup: CDR1 SGHAT, CDR2 FQNNGV. The CDR3 runs to 15 residues. The chain's CDR3 is CASTSEQSVTGELFF. DNA of the CDR3: TGTGCCAGCACCTCGGAGCAGTCGGTAACCGGGGAGCTGTTTTTT.

The table lists this clonotype with many counts. The chain employs TRBV12-3 or TRBV12-4 and TRBJ2-1; 8 nucleotides match TRBD2. CDR3 size: 16 residues. V was pared by 7 bases and J by 4 bases, with 12 bases of the junction left unmatched. In DNA, the CDR3 is TGTGCCAGCATGGCTCGGGGGGGCAGTGATTACAATGAGCAGTTCTTC. Translating it yields CASMARGGSDYNEQFF.

Notes on this clonotype: Germline is not matched at one junction end, which may reflect a read error. J is TRBJ1-6 and V is TRBV6-1; D is undetermined. The CDR3 has 14 amino acids. The germline CDR1 and CDR2 sequences are MNHNS and SASEGT. As DNA, the CDR3 is TGTGCCAGCAGCCCACACAGAGATAATTCAACCCTCCACTTT. Its protein product is CASSPHRDNSTLHF.

This clonotype was picked up many times. This chain links TRBV18 with TRBJ2-7, with TRBD1 matching over 7 bases. The CDR3 sequence is 13 residues long. CDR1 KGHSH and CDR2 LQKENI come from the germline V gene. V lost 2 bases, J lost 6 bases, and 4 bases stayed unmatched. DNA of the CDR3: TGTGCCAGCTCACCAGAAAACAGGGGCGAGCAGTACTTC. Protein sequence: CASSPENRGEQYF.

Remarks on this clonotype: This may arise from a read error, as a much more abundant clone is one base away. The chain employs TRBV6-2 or TRBV6-3 and TRBJ2-3, with a weak D call TRBD2 (5 bases). CDR1 and CDR2 (germline): MNHEY, SVGEGT. The CDR3 totals 14 residues. CDR3 region: CSSGPARYPNTQYF. The DNA of the CDR3 is TGTTCCAGCGGCCCTGCCCGTTATCCGAATACGCAGTATTTT.

This clonotype was recorded at least ten times. The chain recombines TRBV18 with TRBJ2-7, with TRBD1 identical over 10 bases. J lost 3 bases, V lost 7 bases, and 3 bases had no gene match. The CDR3 totals 13 residues. CDR1 KGHSH and CDR2 LQKENI come from the germline V gene. The CDR3: CASLGTGDYEQYF. CDR3 nucleotides: TGTGCCAGCTTAGGGACAGGGGACTACGAGCAGTACTTC.

This clonotype was detected many times. The chain combines TRBV3-1 with TRBJ2-2; D is unclear. The CDR3 covers 15 residues. Germline loops: CDR1 LGHDT, CDR2 YNNKEL (reference sequence). V dropped 3 bases and J dropped 2 bases, with 10 bases sitting between them. The CDR3 spells CASSHDKGNTGELFF. In nucleotides, the CDR3 is TGTGCCAGCAGCCATGACAAAGGAAACACCGGGGAGCTGTTTTTT.

Points on this clonotype: With a far larger clone one base away, a read error is the likely cause. The chain couples TRBV6-8 to TRBJ2-6; TRBD2 agrees at 9 bases. Germline V gives CDR1 MNHGY, CDR2 SAAAGT. The CDR3 is made up of 16 amino acids. CDR3 in amino acids: CAAGGGHSSGSNVLTF. The CDR3 DNA reads TGTGCTGCGGGGGGGGGCCACTCCTCTGGGTCCAACGTCCTGACTTTC.

This clonotype was seen more than once but under ten times. This rearrangement joins TRBV5-4 to TRBJ1-1, with D possibly being TRBD1 (5 bases). V gave up 0 bases and J gave up 12 bases, with 15 bases separating them. CDR1 and CDR2 (germline): SGHNT, YYREEE (reference sequence). CDR3 length: 13 residues. Written as DNA, the CDR3 is TGTGCCAGCAGCTTGGATGGACAAGGGTCGTCTTTCTTT. Translating gives CASSLDGQGSSFF.

This clonotype showed up many times. The gene calls are TRBV27 and TRBJ2-2; 7 bases agree with TRBD1. Germline CDR1 is MNHEY and CDR2 is SMNVEV (reference sequence). CDR3 size: 13 residues. V shed 8 bases and J 5 bases; nucleotides not matched to a gene: 5. CDR3 amino acids: CASENRGTGELFF. CDR3 bases: TGTGCCAGCGAGAACAGGGGAACCGGGGAGCTGTTTTTT.

This clonotype was detected ten times or more. The chain couples TRBV5-1 to TRBJ2-1, with D hard to call. This CDR3 has 12 residues. The germline CDR1 and CDR2 sequences are SGHRS and YFSETQ. Deletions cut 0 bases from V and 6 bases from J, with 4 bases between. The CDR3 DNA reads TGCGCCAGCAGCTTGGCCCCCAATGAGCAGTTCTTC. It translates to CASSLAPNEQFF.

On this clonotype: This may arise from a read error, as a much more abundant clone is one base away. The J gene is TRBJ1-1, the V gene TRBV28; TRBD1 is a possible D gene (5 bases). CDR1 is MDHEN and CDR2 is SYDVKM in the germline V gene. Trimming stripped 3 bases from V and 10 bases from J, with 12 bases between. CDR3 length: 12 amino acids. CDR3: CASSFEGSAAFF. The DNA of the CDR3 is TGTGCCAGCAGTTTCGAGGGGAGCGCAGCTTTCTTT.

This clonotype appeared many times. This chain uses TRBV29-1 with TRBJ1-1; the match to TRBD1 covers 10 bases. This CDR3 region has 14 residues. J was trimmed by 1 base and V by 7 bases; bases with no gene match: 6. In germline, CDR1 is SQVTM, CDR2 ANQGSEA. The CDR3 here is CSGWDRGANTEAFF. CDR3 nucleotide sequence: TGCAGCGGATGGGACAGGGGAGCGAACACTGAAGCTTTCTTT.

In this sample, this clonotype turned up many times. This chain uses TRBV30 with TRBJ2-3, with D uncertain. The CDR3 runs 14 residues. CDR1 and CDR2 from the germline V gene are GTSNPN and SVGIG (reference sequence). The V gene lost 0 bases and the J gene lost 6 bases, with 13 bases spanning the gap. CDR3 residues: CAWSVGFGVDTQYF. In nucleotides, the CDR3 is TGTGCCTGGAGTGTAGGGTTCGGAGTCGATACGCAGTATTTT.